This entry concerns a single T cell receptor beta chain. Clones were read by immunoSEQ multiplex PCR, and TCRdb kept only the in-frame ones, dropping some. The table has under 850,000 clones, around 87% seen once. The sample belongs to a study of shared T cell receptors in the human thymus. V lost 2 bases to trimming and J lost 6 bases; unmatched junction nucleotides: 10. Germline V CDR1 and CDR2: LGHNA, YNFKEQ. The CDR3 runs to 16 residues. These same data were also listed under a study on human thymus T cells. That study adds: Donors were healthy Finnish babies undergoing corrective operations for congenital heart defects. There appeared to be biased usage of V and J genes in thymic and blood repertoires.

The chain recombines TRBV4-2 with TRBJ2-3, with TRBD2 identical over 8 bases. Specimen: thymocytes. This TCR came from a boy less than two years old with a congenital heart defect. CDR3 sequence (DNA): TGTGCCAGCAGCCAACTGTCCGGGAGGGGGGCGGATACGCAGTATTTT. Protein product: CASSQLSGRGADTQYF.